Below are 7 T cell receptor beta chains sequenced from a single sample in a study of blood T cell repertoires in COVID-19 (TCRdb year 2020). The receptor library was made with the immunoSEQ multiplex PCR assay. The source is immuneACCESS, and TCRdb retained only in-frame sequences with V and J called. Part of the clones is not carried over; for the studies checked, unresolved V genes explain less than half of this, and the remainder is unexplained. For this sample there are 68,000 or so clones; roughly 87% appear just once. Roughly 7% of the sample rests with the top ten. Sequences were obtained from peripheral blood. The receptors stem from a man aged 45-60 years with active COVID-19.

The rearrangement joins TRBV11-3 to TRBJ1-2; D possibly corresponds to TRBD1 (5 bases). The V end lost 1 base, the J end lost 4 bases, and 7 bases lay between the germline ends. The CDR3 has 13 amino acids. Per germline, CDR1 SGHNT and CDR2 YENEEA. Written as DNA, the CDR3 is TGTGCCAGCAGCTTAGGGGGCGGCTATGGCTACACCTTC. Its translation is CASSLGGGYGYTF.

This clone has just a few counts. This sequence joins TRBV4-2 and TRBJ1-2; possible D gene TRBD1, 6 bases. CDR3 length: 16 residues. CDR1 LGHNA and CDR2 YNFKEQ come from the germline V gene. The V end lost 1 base, the J end lost 6 bases, and 18 bases lay between the germline ends. Here the CDR3 DNA reads TGTGCCAGCAGCCAAGCAACGCAGGGGTTAAGGGATGGCTACACCTTC. It translates to CASSQATQGLRDGYTF.

J is TRBJ1-6 and V is TRBV30, with 7 positions matching TRBD1. Germline V gene data show CDR1 as GTSNPN and CDR2 as SVGIG (reference sequence). This CDR3 is built from 17 residues. V was pared by 0 bases and J by 5 bases, with 10 bases of the junction left unmatched. This CDR3 reads CAWSVGSGGTDNSPLHF. CDR3 bases: TGTGCCTGGAGTGTAGGGTCTGGCGGGACAGATAATTCACCCCTCCACTTT.

The chain recombines TRBV28 with TRBJ1-3, with 8 bases fitting TRBD1. V trimming: 4 bases; J trimming: 7 bases; junction bases outside the gene matches: 0. The germline V gene has CDR1 MDHEN and CDR2 SYDVKM. This CDR3 is built from 12 residues. This chain's CDR3 is CASSYRGNTIYF. The CDR3 nucleotides are TGTGCCAGCAGTTACAGGGGGAACACCATATATTTT.

The chain joins TRBV2 to TRBJ2-5; D perhaps matches TRBD2 (7 bases). V shed 2 bases and J shed 5 bases, with 12 bases lying between them. The germline CDR1 and CDR2 sequences are SNHLY and FYNNEI. The length of the CDR3 is 14 residues. Here the CDR3 DNA reads TGTGCCAGCAGTGAAAGGGGGGGGCCGGAGACCCAGTACTTC. This sequence encodes CASSERGGPETQYF.

This clone was found a few times. The chain couples TRBV7-9 to TRBJ1-2, with D maybe TRBD1 (5 bases). In germline, CDR1 is SEHNR, CDR2 FQNEAQ (reference sequence). The CDR3 has 15 amino acids. Trimming removed 10 bases from V and 1 base from J, with 19 bases in between. The CDR3 nucleotides read TGTGCCATCGGTGGTGAAAGGGGTGGTAACTATGGCTACACCTTC. As protein: CAIGGERGGNYGYTF.

This chain links TRBV19 with TRBJ2-1; TRBD2 is a possible D gene (5 bases). Trimming removed 6 bases at V and 6 bases at J, with 12 bases between. Germline CDR1 reads LNHDA; CDR2 reads SQIVND (reference sequence). The CDR3 has 13 amino acids. As DNA, the CDR3 is TGTGCCAGTAGCCTGGACTCCATCAATGAGCAGTTCTTC. It encodes CASSLDSINEQFF.